This T cell receptor beta chain emerged from a study of T cell repertoires in cytomegalovirus infection. TCRdb re-called the reads through MiXCR, storing one row per CDR3 protein. The table includes 200,000 to 300,000 distinct CDR3 sequences, around 13% detected once. There are a few counts of this clonotype. Trimming cost V 7 bases and J 5 bases, with 23 bases left between them. The CDR3 has 15 residues. The germline V gene encodes CDR1 SQVTM and CDR2 ANQGSEA. The chain carries TRBV29-1 and TRBJ2-5; TRBD1 or TRBD2 may be the D gene (6 bases each). The sample consisted of PBMCs. This receptor was obtained from a human donor in good health (CMV status not recorded). Some clones in this sample may be carry-over from other donors' samples. For the CDR3, the DNA is TGCAGCGGACAACAAACAGGGAGGTTTGAGGAGACCCAGTACTTC. This codes for CSGQQTGRFEETQYF.